The rows below give T cell receptor beta chains drawn from one sample of a study of T cells in Graves' hyperthyroidism and ophthalmopathy. TCRdb independently ran MiXCR on the multiplex PCR reads; one entry per CDR3 protein. The table lists a few hundred thousand distinct CDR3 sequences, 15% to 17% of them singletons. The sample taken for sequencing was blood. The receptors were sampled from a woman aged 18-29 years with Graves' hyperthyroidism. Each CDR3 is given without its conserved first and last residue. The order of the fields is V gene, J gene, clone size, CDR3 protein. Clone sizes are given selectively: once, few, many, or a class where the clone is expanded.

V: TRBV5-6
J: TRBJ1-4
size: many
CDR3: ASSSRGGGEKLF

V: TRBV24-1
J: TRBJ2-1
size: few
CDR3: ATNRDRGGEQF

V: TRBV6-2/TRBV6-3
J: TRBJ1-1
size: many
CDR3: ASSRSTGTNTEAF

V: TRBV6-2/TRBV6-3
J: TRBJ2-3
size: many
CDR3: ASNPVPMDEDTQY

V: TRBV3-1
J: TRBJ2-7
size: many
CDR3: ASPRVGGVHEQY

V: TRBV20-1
J: TRBJ1-2
size: many
CDR3: SARDQSYGYT

V: TRBV7-9
J: TRBJ2-5
size: .
CDR3: ASSLEGKTQY

V: TRBV7-6
J: TRBJ2-7
size: .
CDR3: ASSLVPPRAGGAIYEQY

V: TRBV7-9
J: TRBJ1-3
size: few
CDR3: ASSLGGRLSGNTIY

V: TRBV7-9
J: TRBJ1-2
size: few
CDR3: ASSPGRGGLNYGYT

V: TRBV12-3/TRBV12-4
J: TRBJ2-6
size: many
CDR3: ASRDPGSGANVLT

V: TRBV7-9
J: TRBJ1-2
size: .
CDR3: ASSARGGRNYGYT

V: TRBV20-1
J: TRBJ1-2
size: few
CDR3: SARHRVSEGYT

V: TRBV12-3/TRBV12-4
J: TRBJ2-3
size: many
CDR3: ASSDRRLLADTQY

V: TRBV7-7
J: TRBJ2-2
size: .
CDR3: ASSPTGMGYSGELF

V: TRBV7-3
J: TRBJ2-2
size: .
CDR3: ASSPLRANTGELF

V: TRBV18
J: TRBJ2-1
size: many
CDR3: ASSPPNDKHNEQF

V: TRBV27
J: TRBJ1-2
size: few
CDR3: ASSSADVYGGYT

V: TRBV5-1
J: TRBJ2-1
size: many
CDR3: ASSLLAGGYNEQF

V: TRBV3-1
J: TRBJ1-6
size: many
CDR3: ASSRDRSSYNSPLH

V: TRBV10-3
J: TRBJ2-5
size: few
CDR3: AIRADSQETQY

V: TRBV3-1
J: TRBJ2-7
size: many
CDR3: ASSQGPQRVWTYEQY

V: TRBV5-8
J: TRBJ1-4
size: few
CDR3: ASSRDRKGEKLF

V: TRBV11-2
J: TRBJ2-1
size: many
CDR3: ASSFVSGQGAEQF

V: TRBV20-1
J: TRBJ1-5
size: .
CDR3: SARETTGNSQPQH

V: TRBV7-8
J: TRBJ2-4
size: .
CDR3: ASSLDAGSNIQY

V: TRBV7-6
J: TRBJ2-6
size: many
CDR3: ASSPTWSAGANVLT

V: TRBV6-1
J: TRBJ2-3
size: .
CDR3: ASRASGATTDTQY

V: TRBV3-1
J: TRBJ1-4
size: .
CDR3: ASSSMGGEKLF

V: TRBV7-9
J: TRBJ2-2
size: .
CDR3: ASSLLSGRGPGELF

V: TRBV10-1
J: TRBJ2-5
size: few
CDR3: ASSDSGEETQY

V: TRBV7-8
J: TRBJ2-1
size: many
CDR3: ASSPNRLRGGDEQF

V: TRBV6-1
J: TRBJ2-7
size: few
CDR3: ASRRKGEQY

V: TRBV3-1
J: TRBJ2-5
size: few
CDR3: ASSNTRDSRDRETQY

V: TRBV6-1
J: TRBJ2-3
size: few
CDR3: ASNLLAGGTDTQY

V: TRBV20-1
J: TRBJ2-3
size: many
CDR3: SASPGTSGGPTDTQY

V: TRBV13
J: TRBJ2-5
size: many
CDR3: ASNILGQQETQY

V: TRBV7-2
J: TRBJ2-7
size: many
CDR3: ASSSRGGAYEQY

V: TRBV7-2
J: TRBJ1-3
size: .
CDR3: ASSPRVPGNTIY

V: TRBV12-3/TRBV12-4
J: TRBJ1-4
size: few
CDR3: ASSLAIRAFLAATNEKLF

V: TRBV10-3
J: TRBJ2-1
size: few
CDR3: AISYFAGGRRDNEQF

V: TRBV27
J: TRBJ1-1
size: many
CDR3: ASSGWDISTEAF

V: TRBV12-3/TRBV12-4
J: TRBJ2-3
size: many
CDR3: ASSFGGRGPDTQY

V: TRBV5-1
J: TRBJ2-7
size: many
CDR3: ASSIQRDAYEQY

V: TRBV15
J: TRBJ1-4
size: many
CDR3: ATSSGEGQRDEKLF

V: TRBV5-1
J: TRBJ2-5
size: .
CDR3: ASSGTSGIQETQY

V: TRBV29-1
J: TRBJ2-1
size: few
CDR3: SVDRGHDNEQF

V: TRBV7-9
J: TRBJ1-1
size: few
CDR3: ASSFGGQGTEAF

V: TRBV5-1
J: TRBJ2-7
size: many
CDR3: ASSLAGVWYEQY

V: TRBV2
J: TRBJ1-2
size: many
CDR3: ARRRMDQGFSNYGYT

V: TRBV15
J: TRBJ1-4
size: many
CDR3: ATSEGYANEKLF

V: TRBV4-2
J: TRBJ1-4
size: .
CDR3: ASSQPYNEKLF